Listed below are T cell receptor beta chains from one sample, sequenced in a study of OX40 agonist ivuxolimab in advanced cancers. The table came from immunoSEQ multiplex PCR; TCRdb's copy has only in-frame clones and leaves some out. The sample lists tens of thousands of clones; approximately 90% were seen once. The specimen was CD4+ or CD8+ T cells sorted from blood, collected in a trial of the OX40 agonist ivuxolimab. All receptors come from an adult with an advanced solid tumor such as melanoma, head and neck, liver or kidney cancer. CDR3s include the opening cysteine and the closing phenylalanine or tryptophan. D genes are given only for firm matches. The size of a clone is reported for some rows only, either as once, few or many, or as a class for expanded clones.

clone_size	d_call	v_call	j_call	cdr3_aa	cdr3_nt
.	TRBD1	TRBV5-4	TRBJ2-5	CASSRDRVTQETQYF	TGTGCCAGCAGCAGGGACAGGGTAACCCAAGAGACCCAGTACTTC
.	.	TRBV30	TRBJ1-3	CAWSQPQTTIYF	TGTGCCTGGAGCCAACCGCAGACCACCATATATTTT
.	.	TRBV11-2	TRBJ1-5	CASSIGRSGNQPQHF	TGTGCCAGCAGCATCGGACGGAGTGGTAATCAGCCCCAGCATTTT
.	.	TRBV19	TRBJ2-7	CASSQTGTAYEQYF	TGTGCCAGTAGCCAAACCGGGACCGCCTACGAGCAGTACTTC
once	TRBD1	TRBV19	TRBJ2-7	CASSLGQGEQYF	TGTGCCAGTAGTCTAGGACAGGGCGAGCAGTACTTC
few	.	TRBV15	TRBJ1-4	CATSRVTERKLFF	TGTGCCACCAGCAGAGTGACAGAAAGAAAACTGTTTTTT
.	TRBD1	TRBV29-1	TRBJ2-1	CSGMTGGGNEQFF	TGCAGCGGAATGACAGGGGGAGGGAATGAGCAGTTCTTC
.	TRBD2	TRBV9	TRBJ2-1	CASSVVEGGPMNEQFF	TGTGCCAGCAGCGTAGTTGAGGGAGGGCCGATGAATGAGCAGTTCTTC
.	.	TRBV4-1	TRBJ2-7	CASSQEDRLSYEQYF	TGCGCCAGCAGCCAAGAAGACAGGCTCTCCTACGAGCAGTACTTC
.	.	TRBV5-1	TRBJ1-2	CASRSNTGQGGYTF	TGCGCCAGCAGATCGAATACAGGGCAAGGGGGCTACACCTTC
once	.	TRBV2	TRBJ1-5	CASSNNRVDSNQPQHF	TGTGCCAGCAGTAATAACAGGGTTGATAGCAATCAGCCCCAGCATTTT
.	.	TRBV5-1	TRBJ1-3	CASSTTGGSGNTIYF	TGCGCCAGCTCCACGACAGGCGGGTCTGGAAACACCATATATTTT
.	TRBD2	TRBV7-3	TRBJ2-1	CASSPTVLAGRSYNEQFF	TGTGCCAGCAGCCCTACCGTACTAGCGGGCCGATCCTACAATGAGCAGTTCTTC
.	TRBD2	TRBV7-2	TRBJ2-1	CASSIGGANYNEQFF	TGTGCCAGCAGTATCGGGGGGGCAAACTACAATGAGCAGTTCTTC
.	TRBD1	TRBV2	TRBJ2-7	CASSPGQGAFHEQYF	TGTGCCAGCAGTCCGGGACAGGGGGCTTTCCACGAGCAGTACTTC
.	TRBD1	TRBV4-3	TRBJ1-4	CASSQGGRGGDEKLFF	TGCGCCAGCAGCCAAGGGGGCAGGGGGGGAGATGAAAAACTGTTTTTT
.	.	TRBV21-1	TRBJ2-7	CASSKGKRCPYEQYF	TGTGCCAGCAGCAAGGGCAAGCGTTGCCCTTACGAGCAGTACTTC
.	TRBD1	TRBV2	TRBJ1-5	CASSGGQGSNQPQHF	TGTGCCAGCAGCGGGGGACAGGGGAGCAATCAGCCCCAGCATTTT
.	.	TRBV19	TRBJ1-5	CASSISRDITRRPQHF	TGTGCCAGTAGTATAAGCCGGGACATCACCCGTAGGCCCCAGCATTTT
.	.	TRBV6-5	TRBJ1-1	CASSYSGVRTEAFF	TGTGCCAGCAGTTACTCTGGGGTTCGAACTGAAGCTTTCTTT
.	TRBD1	TRBV10-3	TRBJ2-2	CAISGTGDTGELFF	TGTGCCATCAGTGGGACAGGGGACACCGGGGAGCTGTTTTTT
few	.	TRBV6-5	TRBJ1-5	CASSNYNQPQHF	TGTGCCAGCAGTAACTACAATCAGCCCCAGCATTTT
once	TRBD2	TRBV5-6	TRBJ2-2	CASSLPGGITGELFF	TGTGCCAGCAGCTTGCCGGGAGGAATCACCGGGGAGCTGTTTTTT
.	.	TRBV5-4	TRBJ1-1	CASSSVSTEAFF	TGTGCCAGCAGCTCGGTTTCTACTGAAGCTTTCTTT
.	.	TRBV11-3	TRBJ1-3	CASRPRGSDSGNTIYF	TGTGCCAGCCGCCCCCGAGGGTCCGACTCTGGAAACACCATATATTTT